This TCR beta chain is from a study of blood T cell repertoires in COVID-19. Study-wide context: Some COVID-19 samples were acute and others convalescent; all came from the United States, Italy and Spain. From T cells, B-cell-depleted T cells, or PBMCs came the material, which was cDNA or gDNA.

Losses at the gene ends were 1 base for V and 5 bases for J; bases not matched to a gene: 6. Per germline, CDR1 SGHRS and CDR2 YFSETQ. This CDR3 region has 15 residues. Per the study methods: Amplification of reference gene primers was used by the study to estimate nucleated cell counts. This table comes from immunoSEQ multiplex PCR, and its TCRdb copy is limited to in-frame clones, with some not included. The DNA gave D and trimming, while V, J and clone size come from that table. The sample has some 200,000 clones, roughly nine tenths seen once; the top ten hold about 2.2%. This chain uses TRBV5-1 with TRBJ2-3; 8 positions match TRBD2. Specimen: peripheral blood. This receptor was obtained from a woman aged 45-60 years with acute or convalescent COVID-19. The CDR3 sequence is CASSLSGTSKDTQYF. The CDR3 DNA is TGCGCCAGCAGCTTGTCCGGGACTAGTAAAGATACGCAGTATTTT.